This T cell receptor beta chain was found in a study of T cell responses to AZD1222 COVID-19 vaccine. Whole-study findings and limits: The donors showed a predominance of white British ancestry and of females, with possible underestimation of clonal diversity. None of the repertoires were sampled until the peak T cell response had passed. Spike-specific TCR breadth and depth went up after people got two AZD1222 doses.

Measured with immunoSEQ multiplex PCR; TCRdb has only the in-frame clones, and not every one. This sample has fewer than 30,000 clones, with about 85% found just once. Comment on this clone: The antigen is not known.

Looked up from germline, CDR1 is ENHRY and CDR2 is SYGVKD. V trimming: 6 bases; J trimming: 2 bases; junction bases outside the gene matches: 7. The CDR3 contains 14 residues. This clonotype was obtained from an adult who received the AZD1222 COVID-19 vaccine. J is TRBJ2-7 and V is TRBV10-3; 7 bases fit TRBD1. This material consisted of peripheral blood, taken 28 days after the second AZD1222 dose. For the CDR3, the DNA is TGTGCCATCAGGTCCGGGACAGAAACCTACGAGCAGTACTTC. As protein: CAIRSGTETYEQYF.